This T cell receptor beta chain was sequenced in a study of vaccination and CD4 T cells after COVID-19. Study details: By nasal swab PCR, the convalescent patients were SARS-CoV-2 positive, with several mild cases and one severe.

Treatment indicated: approximately 9-day PBMC culture with coronavirus spike peptide pools or control peptides (ViraFEST assay). Alongside 7.5 to 10 IU/ml IL-2 and about 9.5 ug/ml peptide pools, PBMCs were cultured at some 2 million per well. Oncomine TCR Beta short-read sequencing was applied to DNA from cultured CD4+ T cells. Using its own MiXCR run on the PCR reads, TCRdb lists one record per CDR3 protein. Among about 15,000 distinct CDR3 sequences, 50% to 60% were seen once, and the ten largest hold roughly 4.8%. CDR3 length: 13 residues. V was cut by 1 base and J by 8 bases, with 11 bases left in between. Remarks on this clonotype: Its cognate antigen is unknown.

The sequence came from a human donor who had recovered from COVID-19. The J gene is TRBJ1-2, the V gene TRBV12-3 or TRBV12-4, with a possible D match to TRBD1 (5 bases). The material sequenced was CD4+ T cells from blood, cultured in vitro, taken before SARS-CoV-2 vaccination. As DNA, the CDR3 is TGTGCCAGCAGTTTAGGGGGGGTGGAGGGCTACACCTTC. Its translation: CASSLGGVEGYTF.